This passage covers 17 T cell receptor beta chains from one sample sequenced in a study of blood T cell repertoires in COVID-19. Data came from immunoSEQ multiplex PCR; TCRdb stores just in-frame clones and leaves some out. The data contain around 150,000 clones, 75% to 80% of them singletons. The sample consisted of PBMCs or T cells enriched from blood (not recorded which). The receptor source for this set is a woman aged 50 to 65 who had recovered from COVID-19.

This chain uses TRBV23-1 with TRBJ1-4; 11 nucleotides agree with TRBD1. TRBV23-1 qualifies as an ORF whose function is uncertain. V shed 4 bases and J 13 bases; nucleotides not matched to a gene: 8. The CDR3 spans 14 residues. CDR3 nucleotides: TGCGCCAGCAGTCTTAGGACAGGGGGCGGGGGACTGTTTTTT. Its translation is CASSLRTGGGGLFF.

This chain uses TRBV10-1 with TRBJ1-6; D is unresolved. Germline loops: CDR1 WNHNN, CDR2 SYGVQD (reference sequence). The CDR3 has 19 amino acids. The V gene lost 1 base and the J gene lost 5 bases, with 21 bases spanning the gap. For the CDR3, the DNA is TGCGCCAGCAGTGAGTGGCCGGCCTCTAAAGGAGGAAATAATTCACCCCTCCACTTT. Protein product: CASSEWPASKGGNNSPLHF.

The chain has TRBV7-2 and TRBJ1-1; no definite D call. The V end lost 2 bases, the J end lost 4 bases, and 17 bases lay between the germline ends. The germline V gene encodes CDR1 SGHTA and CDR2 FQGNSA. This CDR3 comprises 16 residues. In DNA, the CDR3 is TGTGCCAGCAGCTTACGAAGTGGGTCTGGGAGCACTGAAGCTTTCTTT. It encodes CASSLRSGSGSTEAFF.

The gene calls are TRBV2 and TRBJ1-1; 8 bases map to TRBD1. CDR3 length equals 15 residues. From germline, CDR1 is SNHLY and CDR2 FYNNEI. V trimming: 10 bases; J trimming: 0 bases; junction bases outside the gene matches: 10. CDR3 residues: CATQARQGMNTEAFF. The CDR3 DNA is TGTGCCACCCAAGCTCGACAGGGGATGAACACTGAAGCTTTCTTT. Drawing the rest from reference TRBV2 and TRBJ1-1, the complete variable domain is EPEVTQTPSHQVTQMGQEVILRCVPISNHLYFYWYRQILGQKVEFLVSFYNNEISEKSEIFDDQFSVERPDGSNFTLKIRSTKLEDSAMYFCATQARQGMNTEAFFGQGTRLTVV.

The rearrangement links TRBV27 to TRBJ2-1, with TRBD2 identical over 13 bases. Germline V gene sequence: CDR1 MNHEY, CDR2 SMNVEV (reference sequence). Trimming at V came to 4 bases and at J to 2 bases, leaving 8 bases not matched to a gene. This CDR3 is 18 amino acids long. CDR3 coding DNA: TGTGCCAGCAGTTCCGGGACTAGCGGGATCCTGACCTACAATGAGCAGTTCTTC. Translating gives CASSSGTSGILTYNEQFF.

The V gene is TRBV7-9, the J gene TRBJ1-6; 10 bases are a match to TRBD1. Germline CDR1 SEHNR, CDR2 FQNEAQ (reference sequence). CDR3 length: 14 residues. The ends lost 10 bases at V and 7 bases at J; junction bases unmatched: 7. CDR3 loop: CAIPPGQGNSPLHF. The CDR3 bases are TGTGCCATCCCCCCGGGACAGGGGAATTCACCCCTCCACTTT.

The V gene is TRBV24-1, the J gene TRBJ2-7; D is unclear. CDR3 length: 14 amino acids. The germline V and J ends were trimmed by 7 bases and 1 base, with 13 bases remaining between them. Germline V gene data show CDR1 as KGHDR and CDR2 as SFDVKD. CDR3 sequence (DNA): TGTGCCACCAGGGATCGCGTCGGTTCCTACGAGCAGTACTTC. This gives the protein CATRDRVGSYEQYF.

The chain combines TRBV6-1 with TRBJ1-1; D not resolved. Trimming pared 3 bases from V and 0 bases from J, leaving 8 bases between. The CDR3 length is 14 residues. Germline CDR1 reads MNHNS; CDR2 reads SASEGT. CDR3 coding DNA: TGTGCCAGCAGTGACCAGGCGTTGAACACTGAAGCTTTCTTT. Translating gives CASSDQALNTEAFF.

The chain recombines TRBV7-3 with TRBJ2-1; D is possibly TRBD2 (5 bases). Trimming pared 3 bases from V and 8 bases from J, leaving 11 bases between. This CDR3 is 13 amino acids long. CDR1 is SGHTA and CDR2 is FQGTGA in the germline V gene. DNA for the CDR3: TGTGCCAGCAGCTTGGACTCGGACCATGAGCAGTTCTTC. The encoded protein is CASSLDSDHEQFF.

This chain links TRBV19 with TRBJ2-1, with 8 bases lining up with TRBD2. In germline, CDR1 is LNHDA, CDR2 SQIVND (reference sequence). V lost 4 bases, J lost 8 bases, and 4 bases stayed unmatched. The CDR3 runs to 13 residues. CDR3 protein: CASSRERGYEQFF. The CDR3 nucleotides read TGTGCCAGTAGTAGGGAGCGGGGGTATGAGCAGTTCTTC.

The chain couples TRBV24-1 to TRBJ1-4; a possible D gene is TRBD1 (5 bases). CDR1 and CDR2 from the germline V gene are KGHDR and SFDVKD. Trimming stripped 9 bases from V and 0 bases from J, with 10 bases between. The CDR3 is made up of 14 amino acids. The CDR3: CATPGGSTNEKLFF. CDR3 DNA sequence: TGTGCCACCCCGGGGGGATCAACTAATGAAAAACTGTTTTTT.

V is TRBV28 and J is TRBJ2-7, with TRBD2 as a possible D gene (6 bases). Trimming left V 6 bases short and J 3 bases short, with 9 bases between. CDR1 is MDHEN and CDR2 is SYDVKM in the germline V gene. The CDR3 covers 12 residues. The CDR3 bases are TGTGCCAGCAGCCGGGACTTCTACGAGCAGTACTTC. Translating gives CASSRDFYEQYF.

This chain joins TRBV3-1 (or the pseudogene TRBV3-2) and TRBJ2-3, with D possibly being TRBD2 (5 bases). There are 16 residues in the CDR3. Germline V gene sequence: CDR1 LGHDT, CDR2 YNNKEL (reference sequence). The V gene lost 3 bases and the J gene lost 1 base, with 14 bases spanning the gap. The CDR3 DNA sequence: TGTGCCAGCAGCCAGTTCAGCGGTGATGGCACAGATACGCAGTATTTT. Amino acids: CASSQFSGDGTDTQYF.

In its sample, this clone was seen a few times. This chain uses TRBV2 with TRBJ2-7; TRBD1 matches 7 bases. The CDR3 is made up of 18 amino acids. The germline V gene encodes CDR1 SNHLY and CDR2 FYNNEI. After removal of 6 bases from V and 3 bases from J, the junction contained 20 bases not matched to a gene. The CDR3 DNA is TGTGCCAGCAGCCTTGGGACAGCCCTAAACCCCTATTACTACGAGCAGTACTTC. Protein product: CASSLGTALNPYYYEQYF.

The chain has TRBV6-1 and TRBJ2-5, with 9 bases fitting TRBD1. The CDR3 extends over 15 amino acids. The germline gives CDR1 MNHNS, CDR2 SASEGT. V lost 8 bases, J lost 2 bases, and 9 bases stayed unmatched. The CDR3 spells CASGLRGQGQETQYF. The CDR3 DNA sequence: TGTGCCAGCGGGCTCCGGGGACAGGGTCAAGAGACCCAGTACTTC.

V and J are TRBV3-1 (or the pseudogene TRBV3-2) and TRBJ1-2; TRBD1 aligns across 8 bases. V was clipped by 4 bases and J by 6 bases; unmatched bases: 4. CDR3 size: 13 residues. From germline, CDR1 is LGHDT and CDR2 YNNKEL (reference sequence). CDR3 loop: CASSRDRGHGYTF. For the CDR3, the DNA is TGTGCCAGCAGCCGAGACAGGGGACATGGCTACACCTTC.

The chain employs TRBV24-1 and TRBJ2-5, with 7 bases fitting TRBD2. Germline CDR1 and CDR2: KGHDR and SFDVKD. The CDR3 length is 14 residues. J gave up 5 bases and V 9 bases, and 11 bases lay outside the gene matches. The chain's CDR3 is CATGERDPVETQYF. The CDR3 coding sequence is TGTGCCACCGGGGAGCGGGACCCAGTCGAGACCCAGTACTTC.